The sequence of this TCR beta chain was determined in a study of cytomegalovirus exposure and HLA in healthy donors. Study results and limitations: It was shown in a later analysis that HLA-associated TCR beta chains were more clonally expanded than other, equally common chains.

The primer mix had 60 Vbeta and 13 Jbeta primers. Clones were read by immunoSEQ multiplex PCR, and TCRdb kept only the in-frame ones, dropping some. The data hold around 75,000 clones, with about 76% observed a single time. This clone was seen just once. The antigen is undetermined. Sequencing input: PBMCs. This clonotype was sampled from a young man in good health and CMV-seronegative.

The CDR3 DNA is TGTGCCAGCAGCTTGGAACAGTGGTCCACCTACGAGCAGTACTTC. Encoded protein: CASSLEQWSTYEQYF. V usage is TRBV5-5 and J usage is TRBJ2-7; D not resolved. The V gene lost 0 bases and the J gene lost 2 bases, with 12 bases spanning the gap. The CDR3 length is 15 residues. Germline V gives CDR1 SGHKS, CDR2 YYEKEE (reference sequence).